The 3 T cell receptor beta chains reported below all come from one sample, sequenced in a study of blood T cell repertoires in COVID-19. Method: immunoSEQ multiplex PCR; TCRdb's copy keeps in-frame clones and lacks some. The sample contains approximately 300,000 clones, around 89% of which appear only once. Material: peripheral blood. These receptors were taken from a man aged 25 to 45 with acute or convalescent COVID-19.

The chain is built from TRBV29-1 and TRBJ2-2; 8 positions match TRBD1. The junction had 6 bases not matched to a gene; V was cut back by 6 bases and J by 0 bases. Germline V gene data show CDR1 as SQVTM and CDR2 as ANQGSEA. CDR3 length equals 15 residues. The CDR3 here is CSVKRQGTNTGELFF. Here the CDR3 DNA reads TGCAGCGTGAAAAGACAGGGGACGAACACCGGGGAGCTGTTTTTT.

This chain's CDR3 is CASAYFATNEKLFF. The DNA of the CDR3 is TGTGCCAGCGCCTACTTTGCAACTAATGAAAAACTGTTTTTT. The rearrangement links TRBV18 to TRBJ1-4, with no clear D. V was trimmed by 8 bases and J by 0 bases, leaving 10 bases between them. Germline loops: CDR1 KGHSH, CDR2 LQKENI. This CDR3 is built from 14 residues.

There are a few counts of this clone. The chain links TRBV4-1 to TRBJ2-2, with D unresolved. The CDR3 contains 13 residues. The germline gives CDR1 MGHRA, CDR2 YSYEKL. The V and J ends lost 4 bases and 1 base respectively, with 4 bases between them. The CDR3, as DNA: TGCGCCAGCAGCCCGGGGAACACCGGGGAGCTGTTTTTT. Residues: CASSPGNTGELFF.